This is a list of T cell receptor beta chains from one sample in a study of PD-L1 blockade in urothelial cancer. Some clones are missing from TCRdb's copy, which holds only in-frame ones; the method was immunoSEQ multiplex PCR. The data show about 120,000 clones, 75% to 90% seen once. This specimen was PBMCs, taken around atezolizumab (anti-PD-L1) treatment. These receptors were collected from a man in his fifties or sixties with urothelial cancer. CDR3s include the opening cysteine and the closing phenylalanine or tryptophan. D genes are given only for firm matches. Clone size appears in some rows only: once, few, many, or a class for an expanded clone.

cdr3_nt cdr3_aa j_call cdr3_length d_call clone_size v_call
TGTGCTCAAGACAGGAACTATGGCTACACCTTC CAQDRNYGYTF TRBJ1-2 11 . once TRBV30
TGTGCCAGCAGGAGACTCAGGGACAGCTACGAGCAGTACTTC CASRRLRDSYEQYF TRBJ2-7 14 TRBD1 . TRBV6-5
TGCGCCAGCAGCCCTGGGACTCCAAAAACCCTCTATGGCTACACCTTC CASSPGTPKTLYGYTF TRBJ1-2 16 . . TRBV4-3
TGTGCCAGCAGCCACCGTCCGGGACAGCTCTACTTC CASSHRPGQLYF TRBJ2-7 12 TRBD1 once TRBV14
TGTGCCAGCTCCGACAGCACCGGGGAGCTGTTTTTT CASSDSTGELFF TRBJ2-2 12 . . TRBV18
TGTGCCAGCTCACCTTCGGAGGCTGAGCAGTTCTTC CASSPSEAEQFF TRBJ2-1 12 . . TRBV18
TGCAGTGCTCTTCGCGGGGCCATATATTTT CSALRGAIYF TRBJ1-3 10 . . TRBV20-1
TGTGCCAGCAGCTTAGGGCAGCGGGAACTCTACAATGAGCAGTTCTTC CASSLGQRELYNEQFF TRBJ2-1 16 TRBD2 . TRBV7-3
TGTGCCAGCTCACCCCCGGGTACTAGCACAGATACGCAGTATTTT CASSPPGTSTDTQYF TRBJ2-3 15 . . TRBV18
TGTGCCAGTAGTGTAGGCGCCATCAATCAGCCCCAGCATTTT CASSVGAINQPQHF TRBJ1-5 14 . . TRBV19
TGTGCCAGTACACCGGGACAGGGAAACACTGAAGCTTTCTTT CASTPGQGNTEAFF TRBJ1-1 14 TRBD1 . TRBV19
TGCGCCAGCGCCGCGTCACAGGGAAACGAGCAGTACTTC CASAASQGNEQYF TRBJ2-7 13 . . TRBV4-3
TGCGCCAGCAGCCCCCAATCACGGACAGACTACAATGAGCAGTTCTTC CASSPQSRTDYNEQFF TRBJ2-1 16 . . TRBV5-1
TGTGCCAGCAGCGATGGACAGGGCAACTCTGGAAACACCATATATTTT CASSDGQGNSGNTIYF TRBJ1-3 16 TRBD1 . TRBV5-6
TGCGCCAGCAGCTTACAGGGATACGAGCAGTACTTC CASSLQGYEQYF TRBJ2-7 12 . once TRBV5-1
TGTGCCAGCAGCGTAGGGCTTGGGGGCTCGAACACCGGGGAGCTGTTTTTT CASSVGLGGSNTGELFF TRBJ2-2 17 . . TRBV9
TGTGCCAGCAGCGTAAGCGCCCGGGGGAACACCATATATTTT CASSVSARGNTIYF TRBJ1-3 14 . . TRBV9
TGTGCCAGCAGCGGACAGACAGGGAACTACGAGCAGTACTTC CASSGQTGNYEQYF TRBJ2-7 14 TRBD1 . TRBV11-2
TGCGCCAGCAGTCCGCTACTAGCGGGGGGGTCCCCTAGCGAGCAGTACTTC CASSPLLAGGSPSEQYF TRBJ2-7 17 TRBD2 . TRBV5-1
TGTGCCAGCAGTGAAGCCGTGGGCCGAGTCAACACTGAAGCTTTCTTT CASSEAVGRVNTEAFF TRBJ1-1 16 . . TRBV6-1
TGTGCCAGCAGCGTAGAGTGGGACAGCCCCATTAGCTACACCTTC CASSVEWDSPISYTF TRBJ1-2 15 TRBD1 . TRBV9
TGTGCCAGCAGTGACAGGGTGTGGGATTCCTACGAGCAGTACTTC CASSDRVWDSYEQYF TRBJ2-7 15 . . TRBV6-1
TGTGCCAGCTTCTTAGGGGCTGAGGTTGGTGAAGCTTTCTTT CASFLGAEVGEAFF TRBJ1-1 14 . . TRBV28
TGTGCCAGCAGTCTAGCCGGGACAGGGGGCACTGAAGCTTTCTTT CASSLAGTGGTEAFF TRBJ1-1 15 TRBD1 . TRBV28
TGTGCCAGCAGCGGCTACCAGCGGGGACCTAACCAAGAGACCCAGTACTTC CASSGYQRGPNQETQYF TRBJ2-5 17 TRBD2 . TRBV9
TGTGCCAGCAGCGCCCTCGGCGGGGGACCCCAAGAGACCCAGTACTTC CASSALGGGPQETQYF TRBJ2-5 16 TRBD2 few TRBV9
TGCGCCAGCAGCGTGAGGCTAGCGGGAGGGTTAGATACGCAGTATTTT CASSVRLAGGLDTQYF TRBJ2-3 16 TRBD2 once TRBV5-1
TGTGCCAGCAGCTTGGAGCCCTTGACTAGCGTTTGGGAGACCCAGTACTTC CASSLEPLTSVWETQYF TRBJ2-5 17 TRBD2 . TRBV5-4